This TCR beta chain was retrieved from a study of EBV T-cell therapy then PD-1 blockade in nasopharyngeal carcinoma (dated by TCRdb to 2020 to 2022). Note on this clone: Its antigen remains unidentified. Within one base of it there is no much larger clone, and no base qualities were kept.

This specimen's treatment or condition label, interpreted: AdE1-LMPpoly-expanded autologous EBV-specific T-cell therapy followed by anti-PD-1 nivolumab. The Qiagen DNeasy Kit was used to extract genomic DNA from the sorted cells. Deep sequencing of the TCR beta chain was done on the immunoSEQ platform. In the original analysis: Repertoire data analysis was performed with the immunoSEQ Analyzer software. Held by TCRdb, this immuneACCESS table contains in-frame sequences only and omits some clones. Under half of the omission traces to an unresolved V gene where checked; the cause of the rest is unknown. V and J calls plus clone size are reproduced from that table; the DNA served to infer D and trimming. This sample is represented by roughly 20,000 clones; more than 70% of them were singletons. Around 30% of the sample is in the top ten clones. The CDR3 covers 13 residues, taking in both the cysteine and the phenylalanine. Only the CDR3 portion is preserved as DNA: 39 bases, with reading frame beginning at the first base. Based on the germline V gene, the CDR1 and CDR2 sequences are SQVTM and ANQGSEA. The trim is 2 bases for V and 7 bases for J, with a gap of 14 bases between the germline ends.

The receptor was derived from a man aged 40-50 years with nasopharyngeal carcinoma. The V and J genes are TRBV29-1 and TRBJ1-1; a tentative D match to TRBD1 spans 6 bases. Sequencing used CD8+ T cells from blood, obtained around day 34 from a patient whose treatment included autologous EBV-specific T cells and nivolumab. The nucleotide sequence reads TGCAGCGTTGAATGGGGAGGGGGGCATGAAGCTTTCTTT. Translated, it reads CSVEWGGGHEAFF.